One and the same sample provided the 2 T cell receptor beta chains below, sequenced in a study of T-cell memory formation after mild COVID-19. TCRdb reprocessed the 5' RACE reads with MiXCR, giving one entry per CDR3 protein. The data hold just over 400,000 distinct CDR3 sequences, with roughly a quarter observed a single time. Sample: PBMCs or a T cell subset sorted from them (not recorded which). These TCRs come from an adult woman who had mild COVID-19 (a few samples of this study predate the infection). Cell type and time point are not known.

The sample holds many counts of this clonotype. As DNA, the CDR3 is TGTGCCAGCTCATCCGAAACCATGGGACCAACAGATACGCAGTATTTT. As protein: CASSSETMGPTDTQYF. The chain links TRBV18 to TRBJ2-3; D assignment may be TRBD1 or TRBD2 (5 bases each). The CDR3 runs 16 residues. V gave up 5 bases and J gave up 3 bases, with 18 bases separating them. Germline V gene sequence: CDR1 KGHSH, CDR2 LQKENI.

The V gene is TRBV7-9, the J gene TRBJ2-7; no clear D gene. Between the trimmed V and J ends, which lost 5 bases and 9 bases, there was a span of 14 bases. The germline V gene has CDR1 SEHNR and CDR2 FQNEAQ (reference sequence). This CDR3 is built from 12 residues. The CDR3 region has the DNA TGTGCCAGCAGCCCCCCTGTGGATAGGCAGTACTTC. Its translation is CASSPPVDRQYF.